Listed below are T cell receptor beta chains from one sample, sequenced in a study of T cell responses to AZD1222 COVID-19 vaccine. The protocol was immunoSEQ multiplex PCR, while the TCRdb copy is restricted to in-frame clones and leaves out a portion. The sample comprises roughly 150,000 clones, 87% of which are singletons, and 0.85% to 1.2% rests with the top ten. The sequencing here drew on peripheral blood, taken 28 days after the second AZD1222 dose. The receptors were gathered from an adult who received the AZD1222 COVID-19 vaccine. The CDR3 runs from the conserved cysteine through the conserved F or W. The order of the fields is V gene, clone size, J gene, D gene, CDR3 protein, CDR3 DNA. The D gene is left open where the match is weak. Where a row states a size, it is once, few, many or the class of an expanded clone; other rows omit it.

TRBV5-1	NA	TRBJ1-2	TRBD1	CASSLGTGVLYGYTF	TGCGCCAGCAGCTTGGGGACAGGGGTACTCTATGGCTACACCTTC
TRBV10-1	NA	TRBJ1-3	NA	CASSESTPDSGNTIYF	TGCGCCAGCAGTGAGTCGACTCCAGATTCTGGAAACACCATATATTTT
TRBV5-5	NA	TRBJ2-7	NA	CASSWTATYEQYF	TGTGCCAGCAGCTGGACCGCTACCTACGAGCAGTACTTC
TRBV7-2	NA	TRBJ1-5	TRBD1	CASRQGTVLSQPQHF	TGTGCCAGCAGGCAGGGGACAGTTCTAAGTCAGCCCCAGCATTTT
TRBV19	once	TRBJ2-7	NA	CASSDSGTPAYEQYF	TGTGCCAGTAGCGACTCCGGGACTCCTGCCTACGAGCAGTACTTC
TRBV6-5	NA	TRBJ2-5	NA	CASSYSPGGLEETQYF	TGTGCCAGCAGTTACTCCCCGGGGGGCTTGGAAGAGACCCAGTACTTC
TRBV9	NA	TRBJ2-1	TRBD2	CASSVAALAGAAREQFF	TGTGCCAGCAGCGTAGCAGCACTAGCGGGTGCCGCCCGTGAGCAGTTCTTC
TRBV27	NA	TRBJ1-1	NA	CASSYRGLGEAFF	TGTGCCAGCAGTTACAGAGGATTAGGTGAAGCTTTCTTT
TRBV13	NA	TRBJ2-7	NA	CASSPPGSRGYEQYF	TGTGCCAGCAGCCCCCCCGGGTCAAGGGGTTACGAGCAGTACTTC
TRBV5-1	NA	TRBJ2-2	NA	CASSLGSVSTGELFF	TGCGCCAGCAGCTTGGGGTCAGTATCCACCGGGGAGCTGTTTTTT
TRBV7-8	NA	TRBJ2-6	TRBD1	CASSPRDSLSGANVLTF	TGTGCCAGCAGCCCACGGGACAGCCTCTCTGGGGCCAACGTCCTGACTTTC
TRBV7-8	few	TRBJ2-2	NA	CASSLREQNTGELFF	TGTGCCAGCAGCTTACGGGAACAGAACACCGGGGAGCTGTTTTTT
TRBV27	NA	TRBJ2-5	NA	CASSFDRNQETQYF	TGTGCCAGCAGTTTCGACAGGAATCAAGAGACCCAGTACTTC
TRBV11-2	once	TRBJ2-1	TRBD2	CASSLYTSGDLFDEQFF	TGTGCCAGCAGCTTATACACTAGCGGGGACCTATTTGATGAGCAGTTCTTC
TRBV10-3	NA	TRBJ1-5	NA	CASRAVSDQPQHF	TGTGCCAGCCGGGCCGTCTCTGATCAGCCCCAGCATTTT
TRBV6-5	few	TRBJ2-1	NA	CASKGAVQQFF	TGTGCCAGCAAAGGGGCGGTACAGCAGTTCTTC
TRBV7-9	NA	TRBJ2-7	NA	CASRDSGGPSEQYF	TGTGCCAGCAGAGACTCCGGGGGCCCGTCAGAGCAGTACTTC
TRBV11-3	NA	TRBJ2-1	NA	CASSLEGRGSSYNEQFF	TGTGCCAGCAGCTTAGAGGGTCGGGGGAGCTCCTACAATGAGCAGTTCTTC
TRBV29-1	few	TRBJ1-1	NA	CSVGGAAFF	TGCAGCGTTGGAGGGGCAGCTTTCTTT
TRBV5-1	few	TRBJ1-2	TRBD1	CASSSGLDRTRGYTF	TGCGCCAGCAGCTCGGGATTGGACAGGACGAGGGGCTACACCTTC
TRBV15	NA	TRBJ2-3	NA	CATSTNRGPTADTQYF	TGTGCCACCAGCACTAACCGGGGGCCTACCGCAGATACGCAGTATTTT
TRBV7-9	NA	TRBJ1-2	NA	CASSGTGQGGYTF	TGTGCCAGCAGCGGCACGGGGCAGGGTGGCTACACCTTC
TRBV5-1	NA	TRBJ2-7	TRBD1	CASSTEVGTGSYEQYF	TGCGCCAGCAGCACTGAGGTGGGGACAGGGTCCTACGAGCAGTACTTC
TRBV19	NA	TRBJ1-2	NA	CASSIYGEGYGYTF	TGTGCCAGTAGTATATATGGGGAAGGCTATGGCTACACCTTC
TRBV6-5	NA	TRBJ1-1	NA	CASSYSEGGTEAFF	TGTGCCAGCAGTTACTCGGAGGGGGGCACTGAAGCTTTCTTT
TRBV15	once	TRBJ2-7	NA	CATSSEYALSDEQYF	TGTGCCACCAGTTCAGAATATGCGTTGTCGGACGAGCAGTACTTC
TRBV28	NA	TRBJ1-4	TRBD1	CASKPSTGGYEKLFF	TGTGCCAGCAAACCCTCAACAGGGGGCTATGAAAAACTGTTTTTT
TRBV2	NA	TRBJ1-1	NA	CASNPWSGLDTEAFF	TGTGCCAGCAACCCCTGGTCGGGACTGGACACTGAAGCTTTCTTT
TRBV6-5	NA	TRBJ1-6	NA	CASSYSVAKSPLHF	TGTGCCAGCAGTTACTCAGTAGCTAAATCACCCCTCCACTTT
TRBV5-1	NA	TRBJ2-7	TRBD1	CASSLAGTGGAAPYEQYF	TGCGCCAGCAGCTTGGCCGGGACAGGGGGCGCGGCACCCTACGAGCAGTACTTC
TRBV27	NA	TRBJ2-2	NA	CASSSRTSTGELFF	TGTGCCAGCAGTTCCCGGACCTCCACCGGGGAGCTGTTTTTT
TRBV7-6	NA	TRBJ2-3	NA	CASSFSPGGTDTQYF	TGTGCCAGCAGCTTCTCCCCTGGTGGGACAGATACGCAGTATTTT
TRBV4-1	NA	TRBJ1-6	NA	CASSLIAPTSPLHF	TGCGCCAGCAGCCTAATAGCCCCGACTTCACCCCTCCACTTT
TRBV11-2	NA	TRBJ2-7	TRBD2	CASSLDQGTTYEQYF	TGTGCCAGCAGCTTAGATCAAGGGACTACCTACGAGCAGTACTTC
TRBV5-1	few	TRBJ2-7	NA	CASSLIGEAYEQYF	TGCGCCAGCAGCTTGATTGGGGAGGCCTACGAGCAGTACTTC
TRBV7-6	NA	TRBJ2-3	NA	CASSLDRPGTTDTQYF	TGTGCCAGCAGCTTAGATCGGCCGGGTACCACAGATACGCAGTATTTT
TRBV18	NA	TRBJ1-2	NA	CASSPTTAQGGYGYTF	TGTGCCAGCTCACCAACAACAGCCCAAGGAGGGTATGGCTACACCTTC
TRBV5-8	NA	TRBJ2-3	TRBD2	CASSLLGLAGGDADTQYF	TGTGCCAGCAGCTTATTGGGACTAGCGGGGGGGGATGCAGATACGCAGTATTTT
TRBV4-1	NA	TRBJ1-2	NA	CASSPAEANYGYTF	TGCGCCAGCAGCCCGGCGGAAGCAAACTATGGCTACACCTTC
TRBV27	NA	TRBJ1-6	TRBD1	CASRTGGSYNSPLHF	TGTGCCAGCAGGACAGGGGGCTCCTATAATTCACCCCTCCACTTT
TRBV27	NA	TRBJ1-6	TRBD1	CATPHCGTEGSPLHF	TGTGCCACCCCTCACTGCGGGACAGAAGGTTCACCCCTCCACTTT
TRBV28	NA	TRBJ1-2	NA	CASSPSFYTF	TGTGCCAGCAGTCCCTCTTTCTACACCTTC
TRBV6-5	NA	TRBJ1-1	NA	CASATMGGTEAFF	TGTGCCAGCGCCACGATGGGGGGCACTGAAGCTTTCTTT